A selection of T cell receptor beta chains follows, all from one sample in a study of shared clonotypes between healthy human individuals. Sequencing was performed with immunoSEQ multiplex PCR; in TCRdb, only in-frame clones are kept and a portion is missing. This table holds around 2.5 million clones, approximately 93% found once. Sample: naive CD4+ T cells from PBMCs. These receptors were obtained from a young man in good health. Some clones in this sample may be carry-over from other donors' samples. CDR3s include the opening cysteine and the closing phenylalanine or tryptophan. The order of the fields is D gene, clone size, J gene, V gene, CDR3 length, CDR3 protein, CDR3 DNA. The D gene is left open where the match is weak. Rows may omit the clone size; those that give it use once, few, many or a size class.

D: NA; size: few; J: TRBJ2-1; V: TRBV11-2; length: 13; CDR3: CASSLGQNNEQFF; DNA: TGTGCCAGCAGCTTAGGACAGAACAATGAGCAGTTCTTC
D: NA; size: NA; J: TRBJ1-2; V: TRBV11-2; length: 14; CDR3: CASSAGRVNYGYTF; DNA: TGTGCCAGCAGCGCAGGACGGGTTAACTATGGCTACACCTTC
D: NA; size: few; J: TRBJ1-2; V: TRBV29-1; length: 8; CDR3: CSISGYTF; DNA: TGCAGCATCTCAGGCTACACCTTC
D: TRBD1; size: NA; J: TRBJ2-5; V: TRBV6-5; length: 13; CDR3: CASSTQGKETQYF; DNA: TGTGCCAGCAGTACACAGGGGAAGGAGACCCAGTACTTC
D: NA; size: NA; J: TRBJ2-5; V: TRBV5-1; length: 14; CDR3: CASSILGVQETQYF; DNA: NA
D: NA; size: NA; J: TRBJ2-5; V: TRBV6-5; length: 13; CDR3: CASRLRRQETQYF; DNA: TGTGCCAGCAGACTTCGACGGCAAGAGACCCAGTACTTC
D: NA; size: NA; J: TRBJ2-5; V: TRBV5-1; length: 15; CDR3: CASSLGTRGAETQYF; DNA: TGCGCCAGCAGCTTGGGAACTAGGGGCGCCGAGACCCAGTACTTC
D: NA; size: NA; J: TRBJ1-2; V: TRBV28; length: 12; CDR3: CASSASPKGYTF; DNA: TGTGCCAGCAGTGCCAGCCCCAAGGGCTACACCTTC
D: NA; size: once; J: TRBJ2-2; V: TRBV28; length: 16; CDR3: CASSPGGTPGPGELFF; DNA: TGTGCCAGCAGTCCGGGCGGGACCCCCGGCCCCGGGGAGCTGTTTTTT
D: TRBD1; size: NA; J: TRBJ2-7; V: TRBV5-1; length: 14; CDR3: CASGTGTGSYEQYF; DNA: TGCGCCAGCGGGACCGGGACAGGCTCCTACGAGCAGTACTTC
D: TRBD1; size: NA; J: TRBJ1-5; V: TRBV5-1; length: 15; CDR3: CASSPGTGNGQPQHF; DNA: TGCGCCAGCAGCCCTGGGACAGGGAACGGGCAGCCCCAGCATTTT
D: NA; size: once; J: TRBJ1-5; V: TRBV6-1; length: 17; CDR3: CASSEGGGQTYNQPQHF; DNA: TGTGCCAGCAGTGAAGGGGGTGGGCAGACTTACAATCAGCCCCAGCATTTT
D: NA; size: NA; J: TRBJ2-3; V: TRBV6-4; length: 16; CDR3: CASSLLALSSTDTQYF; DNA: TGTGCCAGCAGCCTACTAGCCCTGAGCTCCACAGATACGCAGTATTTT
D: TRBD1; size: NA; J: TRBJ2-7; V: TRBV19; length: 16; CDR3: CASSIGGQSFTYEQYF; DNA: TGTGCCAGTAGTATAGGGGGACAGAGCTTTACCTACGAGCAGTACTTC
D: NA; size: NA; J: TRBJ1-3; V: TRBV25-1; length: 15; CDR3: CASSEGGMDGNTIYF; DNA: TGTGCCAGCAGTGAAGGGGGCATGGATGGAAACACCATATATTTT
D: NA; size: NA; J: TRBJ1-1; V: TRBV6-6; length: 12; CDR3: CASRATAGEAFF; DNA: TGTGCCAGCAGGGCCACGGCAGGAGAAGCTTTCTTT
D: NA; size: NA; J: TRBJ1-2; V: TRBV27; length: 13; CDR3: CASSEYSLAGYTF; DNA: TGTGCCAGCAGTGAATACAGCCTTGCCGGCTACACCTTC
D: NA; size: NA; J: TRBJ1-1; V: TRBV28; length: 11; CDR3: CASSEKGKAFF; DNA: TGTGCCAGCAGTGAAAAGGGGAAAGCTTTCTTT
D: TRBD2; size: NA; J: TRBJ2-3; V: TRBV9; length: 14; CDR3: CASSGTSALDTQYF; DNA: TGTGCCAGCAGCGGGACTAGCGCGCTGGATACGCAGTATTTT
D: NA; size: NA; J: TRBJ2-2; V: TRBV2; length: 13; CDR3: CASSQGHTGELFF; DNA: TGTGCCAGCAGCCAGGGGCACACCGGGGAGCTGTTTTTT
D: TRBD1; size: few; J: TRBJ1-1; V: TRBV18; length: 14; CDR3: CASSPTGVNTEAFF; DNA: TGTGCCAGCTCACCGACAGGGGTGAACACTGAAGCTTTCTTT
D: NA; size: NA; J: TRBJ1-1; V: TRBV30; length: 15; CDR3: CAWSVRRPLNTEAFF; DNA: TGTGCCTGGAGTGTACGGAGACCATTGAACACTGAAGCTTTCTTT
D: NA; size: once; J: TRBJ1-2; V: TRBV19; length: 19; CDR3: CASSITVQRRSTGRYGYTF; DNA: TGTGCCAGTAGTATAACGGTTCAAAGGAGAAGCACAGGGCGGTATGGCTACACCTTC
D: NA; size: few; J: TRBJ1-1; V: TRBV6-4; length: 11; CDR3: CASSVNTEAFF; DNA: TGTGCCAGCAGTGTTAACACTGAAGCTTTCTTT
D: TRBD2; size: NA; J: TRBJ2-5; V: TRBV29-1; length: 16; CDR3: CSVGPGTSGSQETQYF; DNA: TGCAGCGTTGGCCCCGGGACTAGCGGGAGCCAAGAGACCCAGTACTTC
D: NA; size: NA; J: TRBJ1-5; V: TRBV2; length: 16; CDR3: CASRTGGGGNNQPQHF; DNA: TGTGCCAGCAGAACTGGTGGGGGGGGAAATAATCAGCCCCAGCATTTT
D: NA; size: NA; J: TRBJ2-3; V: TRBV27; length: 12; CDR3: CASSSWTDTQYF; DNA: TGTGCCAGCAGTTCGTGGACAGATACGCAGTATTTT
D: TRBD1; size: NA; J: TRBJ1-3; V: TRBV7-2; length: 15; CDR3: CASSFRGRSGNTIYF; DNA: TGTGCCAGCAGCTTCAGGGGGCGCTCTGGAAACACCATATATTTT
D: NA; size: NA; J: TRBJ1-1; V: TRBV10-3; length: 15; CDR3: CAISESSRVNTEAFF; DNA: TGTGCCATCAGTGAGTCGTCCAGAGTAAACACTGAAGCTTTCTTT
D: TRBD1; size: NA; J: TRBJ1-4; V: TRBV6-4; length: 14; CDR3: CASSPDRGSEKLFF; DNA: TGTGCCAGCAGCCCGGACAGGGGGTCTGAAAAACTGTTTTTT
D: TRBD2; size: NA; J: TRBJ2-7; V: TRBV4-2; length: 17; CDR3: CASSQGLAGGPPHEQYF; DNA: TGTGCCAGCAGCCAAGGACTAGCGGGAGGACCGCCCCACGAGCAGTACTTC
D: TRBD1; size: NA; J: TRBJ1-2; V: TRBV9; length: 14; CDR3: CASSEGTANYGYTF; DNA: TGTGCCAGCAGTGAAGGGACAGCTAACTATGGCTACACCTTC
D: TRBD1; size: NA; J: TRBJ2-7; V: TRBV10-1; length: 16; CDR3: CASSESSGQGSVEQYF; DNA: TGCGCCAGCAGTGAGTCATCTGGACAGGGGAGCGTCGAGCAGTACTTC
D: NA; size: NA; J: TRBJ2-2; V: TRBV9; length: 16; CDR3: CASSSRGNLNTGELFF; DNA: TGTGCCAGCAGCTCCCGCGGTAATCTGAACACCGGGGAGCTGTTTTTT
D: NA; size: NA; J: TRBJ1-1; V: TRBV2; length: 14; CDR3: CASRSPRGNTEAFF; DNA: TGTGCCAGCAGGAGCCCCAGGGGGAACACTGAAGCTTTCTTT
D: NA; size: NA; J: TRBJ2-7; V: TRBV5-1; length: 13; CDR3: CASSTRGGDEQYF; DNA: TGCGCCAGCAGCACACGGGGTGGTGACGAGCAGTACTTC
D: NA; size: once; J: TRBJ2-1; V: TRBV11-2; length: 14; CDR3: CASSLGTLYNEQFF; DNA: TGTGCCAGCAGCTTGGGGACCCTTTACAATGAGCAGTTCTTC
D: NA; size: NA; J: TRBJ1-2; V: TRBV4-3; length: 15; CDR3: CASSQDSRVNYGYTF; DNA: TGCGCCAGCAGCCAAGATAGCCGGGTAAACTATGGCTACACCTTC
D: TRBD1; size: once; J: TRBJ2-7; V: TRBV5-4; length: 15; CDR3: CASSLGSGTGGEQYF; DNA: TGTGCCAGCAGCTTGGGGTCCGGGACAGGGGGCGAGCAGTACTTC
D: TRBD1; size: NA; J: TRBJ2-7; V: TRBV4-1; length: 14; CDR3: CASSHETGGYEQYF; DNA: TGCGCCAGCAGCCATGAGACAGGGGGCTACGAGCAGTACTTC
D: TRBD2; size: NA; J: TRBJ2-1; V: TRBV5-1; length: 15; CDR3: CASSPGLADFNEQFF; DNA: TGCGCCAGCAGCCCTGGACTAGCGGACTTCAATGAGCAGTTCTTC
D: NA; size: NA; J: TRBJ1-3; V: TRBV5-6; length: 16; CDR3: CASSIRGTSPGNTIYF; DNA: TGTGCCAGCAGCATTAGGGGAACATCTCCTGGAAACACCATATATTTT
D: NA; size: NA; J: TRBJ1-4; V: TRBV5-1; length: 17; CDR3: CASSPFEGGAEGEKLFF; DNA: TGCGCCAGCAGCCCCTTCGAGGGGGGAGCGGAGGGTGAAAAACTGTTTTTT
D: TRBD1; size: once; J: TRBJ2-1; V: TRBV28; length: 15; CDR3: CASSYGQGTYNEQFF; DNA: TGTGCCAGCAGTTATGGACAGGGAACCTACAATGAGCAGTTCTTC
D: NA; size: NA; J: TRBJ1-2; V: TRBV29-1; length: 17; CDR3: CSVWSGGEVALGYGYTF; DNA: TGCAGCGTGTGGAGTGGGGGCGAAGTCGCCCTGGGTTATGGCTACACCTTC
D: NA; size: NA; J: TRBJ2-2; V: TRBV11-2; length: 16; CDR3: CASSDAQGYNTGELFF; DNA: TGTGCCAGCAGCGATGCCCAGGGATATAACACCGGGGAGCTGTTTTTT
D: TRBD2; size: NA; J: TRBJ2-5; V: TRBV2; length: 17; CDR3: CASLITGTSGRGETQYF; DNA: TGTGCCAGCCTTATTACCGGGACTAGCGGGAGAGGGGAGACCCAGTACTTC
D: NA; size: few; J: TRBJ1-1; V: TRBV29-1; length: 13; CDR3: CSAVEFMNTEAFF; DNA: TGCAGCGCCGTGGAGTTCATGAACACTGAAGCTTTCTTT
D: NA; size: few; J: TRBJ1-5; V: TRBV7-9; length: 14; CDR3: CASSSSTVNQPQHF; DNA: TGTGCCAGCAGCTCCTCGACGGTTAATCAGCCCCAGCATTTT
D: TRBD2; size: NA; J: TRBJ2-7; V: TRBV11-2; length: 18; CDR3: CASSFRSIGTSGRKEQYF; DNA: TGTGCCAGCAGCTTCCGGTCAATTGGGACTAGCGGGAGGAAAGAGCAGTACTTC
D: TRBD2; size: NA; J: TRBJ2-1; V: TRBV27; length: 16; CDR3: CASSLLGGRGYNEQFF; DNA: TGTGCCAGCAGTTTATTGGGCGGGAGGGGATACAATGAGCAGTTCTTC
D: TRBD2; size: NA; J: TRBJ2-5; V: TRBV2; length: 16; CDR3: CASNTLSGRPQETQYF; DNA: TGTGCCAGCAATACCCTCAGCGGGAGGCCCCAAGAGACCCAGTACTTC
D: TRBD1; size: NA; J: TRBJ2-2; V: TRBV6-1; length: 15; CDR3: CATRPGTGSTGELFF; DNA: TGTGCCACCCGCCCCGGGACAGGGTCAACCGGGGAGCTGTTTTTT